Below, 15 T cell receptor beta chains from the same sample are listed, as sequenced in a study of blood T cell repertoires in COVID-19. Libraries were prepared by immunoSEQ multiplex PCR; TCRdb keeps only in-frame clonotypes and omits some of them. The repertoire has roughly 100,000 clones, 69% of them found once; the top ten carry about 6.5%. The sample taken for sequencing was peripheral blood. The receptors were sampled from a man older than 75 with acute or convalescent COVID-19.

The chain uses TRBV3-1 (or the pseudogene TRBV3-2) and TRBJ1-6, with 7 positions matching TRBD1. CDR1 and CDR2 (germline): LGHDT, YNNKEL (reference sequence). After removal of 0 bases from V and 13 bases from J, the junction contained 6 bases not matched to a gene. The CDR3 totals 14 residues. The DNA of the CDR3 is TGTGCCAGCAGCCAAGAGAGGGGGCGTAACCCCCTCCACTTT. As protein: CASSQERGRNPLHF.

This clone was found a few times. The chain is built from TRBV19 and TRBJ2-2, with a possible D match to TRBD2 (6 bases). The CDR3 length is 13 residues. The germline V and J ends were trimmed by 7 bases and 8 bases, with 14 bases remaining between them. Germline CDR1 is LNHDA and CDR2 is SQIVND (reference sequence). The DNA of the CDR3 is TGTGCCAGTACCACCCCACGGGGGGGGGAGCTGTTTTTT. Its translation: CASTTPRGGELFF.

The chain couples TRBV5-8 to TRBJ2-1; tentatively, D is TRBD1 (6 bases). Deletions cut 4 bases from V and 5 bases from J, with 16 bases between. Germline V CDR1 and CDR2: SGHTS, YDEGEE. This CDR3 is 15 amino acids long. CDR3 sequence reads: CASSIGTSPNNEQFF. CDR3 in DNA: TGTGCCAGCAGCATCGGGACATCCCCCAACAATGAGCAGTTCTTC.

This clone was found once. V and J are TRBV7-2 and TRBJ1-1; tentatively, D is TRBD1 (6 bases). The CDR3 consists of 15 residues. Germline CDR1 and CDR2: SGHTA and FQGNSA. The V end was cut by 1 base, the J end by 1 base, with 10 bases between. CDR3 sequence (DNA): TGTGCCAGCAGCTTAGTCGGACAGTCGAACACTGAAGCTTTCTTT. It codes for CASSLVGQSNTEAFF.

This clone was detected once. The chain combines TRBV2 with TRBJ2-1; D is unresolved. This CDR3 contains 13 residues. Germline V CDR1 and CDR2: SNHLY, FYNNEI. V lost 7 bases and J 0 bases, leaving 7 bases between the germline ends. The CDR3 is CASILSSYNEQFF. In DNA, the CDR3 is TGTGCCAGCATACTAAGCTCCTACAATGAGCAGTTCTTC.

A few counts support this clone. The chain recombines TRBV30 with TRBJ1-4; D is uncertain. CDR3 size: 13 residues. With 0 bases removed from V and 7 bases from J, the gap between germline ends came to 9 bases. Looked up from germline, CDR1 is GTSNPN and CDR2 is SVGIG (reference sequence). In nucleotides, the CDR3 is TGTGCCTGGAGTGTCGCGGATTTTGAAAAACTGTTTTTT. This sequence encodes CAWSVADFEKLFF.

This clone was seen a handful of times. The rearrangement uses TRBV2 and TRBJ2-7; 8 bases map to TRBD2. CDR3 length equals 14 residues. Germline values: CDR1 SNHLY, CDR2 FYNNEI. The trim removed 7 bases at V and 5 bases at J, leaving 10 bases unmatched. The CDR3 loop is CASTLSTSADEQYF. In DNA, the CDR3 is TGTGCCAGCACCCTTTCGACTAGCGCCGACGAGCAGTACTTC.

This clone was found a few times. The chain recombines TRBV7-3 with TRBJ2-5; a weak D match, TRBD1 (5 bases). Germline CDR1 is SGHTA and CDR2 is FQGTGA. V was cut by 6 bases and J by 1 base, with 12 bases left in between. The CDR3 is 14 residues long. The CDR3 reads CASSRAGFQETQYF. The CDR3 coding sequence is TGTGCCAGCAGTCGAGCAGGGTTCCAAGAGACCCAGTACTTC. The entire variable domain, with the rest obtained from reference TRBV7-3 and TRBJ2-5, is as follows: GAGVSQTPSNKVTEKGKYVELRCDPISGHTALYWYRQSLGQGPEFLIYFQGTGAADDSGLPNDRFFAVRPEGSVSTLKIQRTERGDSAVYLCASSRAGFQETQYFGPGTRLLVL.

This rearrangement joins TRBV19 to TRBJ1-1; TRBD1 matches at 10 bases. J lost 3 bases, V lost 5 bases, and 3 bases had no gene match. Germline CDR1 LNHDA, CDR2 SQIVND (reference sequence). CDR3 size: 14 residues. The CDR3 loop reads CASSPDRGHTEAFF. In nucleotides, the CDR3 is TGTGCCAGTAGTCCTGACAGGGGGCACACTGAAGCTTTCTTT.

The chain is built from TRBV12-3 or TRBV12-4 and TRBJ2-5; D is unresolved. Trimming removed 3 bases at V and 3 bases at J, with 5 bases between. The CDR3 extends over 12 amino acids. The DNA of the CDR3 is TGTGCCAGCAGTTTGGCGGAAGAGACCCAGTACTTC. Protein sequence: CASSLAEETQYF.

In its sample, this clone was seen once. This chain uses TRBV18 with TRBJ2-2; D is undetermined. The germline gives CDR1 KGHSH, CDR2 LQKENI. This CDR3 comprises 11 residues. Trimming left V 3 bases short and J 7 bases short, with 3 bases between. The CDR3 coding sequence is TGTGCCAGCTCACCCAACGGGGAGCTGTTTTTT. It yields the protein CASSPNGELFF.

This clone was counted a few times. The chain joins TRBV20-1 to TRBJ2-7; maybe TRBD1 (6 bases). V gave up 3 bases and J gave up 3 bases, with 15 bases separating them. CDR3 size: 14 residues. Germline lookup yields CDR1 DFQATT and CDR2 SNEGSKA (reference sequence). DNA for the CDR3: TGCAGTGCTAGTGGGACAAAACGCATCTACGAGCAGTACTTC. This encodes CSASGTKRIYEQYF.

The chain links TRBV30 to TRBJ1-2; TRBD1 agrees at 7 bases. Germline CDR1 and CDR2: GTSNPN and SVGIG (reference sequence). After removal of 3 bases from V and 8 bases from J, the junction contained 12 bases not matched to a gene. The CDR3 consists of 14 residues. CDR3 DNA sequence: TGTGCCTGGAGGGGACCTGACAGGGTGGGAGGCTACACCTTC. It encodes CAWRGPDRVGGYTF.

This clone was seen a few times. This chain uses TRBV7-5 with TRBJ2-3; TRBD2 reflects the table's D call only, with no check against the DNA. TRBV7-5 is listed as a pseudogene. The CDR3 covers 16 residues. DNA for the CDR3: TGTGCCAGAAGCCTAACGGAGCGGGAGGAAGGGGATACGCAGTATTTT. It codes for CARSLTEREEGDTQYF.

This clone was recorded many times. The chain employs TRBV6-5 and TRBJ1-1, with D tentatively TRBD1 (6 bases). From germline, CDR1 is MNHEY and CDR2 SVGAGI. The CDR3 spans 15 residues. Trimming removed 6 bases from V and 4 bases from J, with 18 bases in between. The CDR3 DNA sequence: TGTGCCAGCAGGGACCCGGGGGGGCGAGTCACTGAAGCTTTCTTT. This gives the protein CASRDPGGRVTEAFF.